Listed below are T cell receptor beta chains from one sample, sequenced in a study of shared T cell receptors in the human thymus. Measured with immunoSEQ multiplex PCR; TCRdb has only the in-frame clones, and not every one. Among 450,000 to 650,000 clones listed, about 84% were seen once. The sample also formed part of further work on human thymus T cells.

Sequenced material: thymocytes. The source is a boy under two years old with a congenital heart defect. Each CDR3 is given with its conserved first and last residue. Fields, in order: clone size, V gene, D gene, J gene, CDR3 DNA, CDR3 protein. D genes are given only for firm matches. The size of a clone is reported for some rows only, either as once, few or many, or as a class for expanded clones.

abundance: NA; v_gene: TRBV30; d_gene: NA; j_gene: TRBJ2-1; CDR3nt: TGTGCCTGGAGTCCGACGCCGGGGAGAGAGGACAATGAGCAGTTCTTC; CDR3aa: CAWSPTPGREDNEQFF
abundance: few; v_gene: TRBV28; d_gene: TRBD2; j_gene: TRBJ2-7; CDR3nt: TGTGCCAGCAGTTTAACACTAGCGGGAGTTGGCTACGAGCAGTACTTC; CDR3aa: CASSLTLAGVGYEQYF
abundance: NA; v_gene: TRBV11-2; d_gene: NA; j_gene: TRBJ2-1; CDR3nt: TGTGCCAGCAGCTCGCGGAGCTCCTACAATGAGCAGTTCTTC; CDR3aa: CASSSRSSYNEQFF
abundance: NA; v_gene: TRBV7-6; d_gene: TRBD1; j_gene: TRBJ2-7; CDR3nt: TGTGCCAGCACCAAGACAGGGTCCAGCAACGAGCAGTACTTC; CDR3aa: CASTKTGSSNEQYF
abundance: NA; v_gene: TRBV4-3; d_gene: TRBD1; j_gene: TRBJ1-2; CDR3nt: TGCGCCAGCAGCCAAGGGACCGGACAGGGGGATGGCTACACCTTC; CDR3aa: CASSQGTGQGDGYTF
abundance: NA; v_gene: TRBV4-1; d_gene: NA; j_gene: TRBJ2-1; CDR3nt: TGCGCCAGCAGCCAAGATAGGTCATGGGACAATTCCTACAATGAGCAGTTCTTC; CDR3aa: CASSQDRSWDNSYNEQFF
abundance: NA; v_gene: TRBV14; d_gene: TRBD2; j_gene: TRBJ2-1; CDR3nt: TGTGCCAGCAGCCAAGGGGGGCTAGCGGGGAACAATGAGCAGTTCTTC; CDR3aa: CASSQGGLAGNNEQFF
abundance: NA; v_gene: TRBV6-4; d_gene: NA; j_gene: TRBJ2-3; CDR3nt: TGTGCCAGCAGTGCTCACTCCACAGATACGCAGTATTTT; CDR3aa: CASSAHSTDTQYF
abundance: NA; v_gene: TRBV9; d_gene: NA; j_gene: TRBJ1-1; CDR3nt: TGTGCCAGCAGCGGAGGACAGAGCACTGAAGCTTTCTTT; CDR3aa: CASSGGQSTEAFF
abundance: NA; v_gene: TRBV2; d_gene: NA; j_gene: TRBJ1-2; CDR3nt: TGTGCCAGCAGCCCTAGGGGGTATGGCTACACCTTC; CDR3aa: CASSPRGYGYTF
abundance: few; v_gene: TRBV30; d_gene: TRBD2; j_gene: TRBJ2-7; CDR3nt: TGTGCCTGGAGGACGGGACTAGCGGGAGGTGGGTACGAGCAGTACTTC; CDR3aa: CAWRTGLAGGGYEQYF
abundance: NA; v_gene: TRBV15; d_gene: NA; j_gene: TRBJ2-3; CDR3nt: TGTGCCACCAGCAGAGAATGTCCAGGCCCCGCCGGAGGGGGCACAGATACGCAGTATTTT; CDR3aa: CATSRECPGPAGGGTDTQYF
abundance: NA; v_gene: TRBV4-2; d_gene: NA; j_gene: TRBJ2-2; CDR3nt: TGTGCCAGCAGCCAAACTAACGCCGGGGAGCTGTTTTTT; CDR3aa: CASSQTNAGELFF
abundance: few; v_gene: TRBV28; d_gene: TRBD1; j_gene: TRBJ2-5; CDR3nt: TGTGCCAGCAGCCAGCGGCCCCCCCGACAGGGGAGGTGGGAGACCCAGTACTTC; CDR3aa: CASSQRPPRQGRWETQYF
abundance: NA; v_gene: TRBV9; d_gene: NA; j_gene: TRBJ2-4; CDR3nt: TGTGCCAGCAGCGTAGTAACAGGGGAGTGTGGGAGGAACATTCAGTACTTC; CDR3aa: CASSVVTGECGRNIQYF
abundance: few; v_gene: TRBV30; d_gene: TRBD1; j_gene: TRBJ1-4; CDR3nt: TGTGCCTGGAGTATCCCCCGACTGGCGACAGGGGGTAATGAAAAACTGTTTTTT; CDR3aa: CAWSIPRLATGGNEKLFF